The 25 T cell receptor beta chains below come from one sample, sequenced in a study of a mutant IDH1 vaccine in newly diagnosed glioma. These receptors are not linked to any known antigen. Time point meaning: week 47, end of study. Every single dose of the vaccine, 300 ug of mutant IDH1 20-mer peptide, came with topical imiquimod. Assay used: immunoSEQ multiplex PCR; TCRdb lists only in-frame clones, some missing. The table records roughly 86,000 clones, about 90% of them present only once. The starting material was PBMCs, obtained from a glioma patient whose treatment included an IDH1 peptide vaccine. The source of these receptors is a woman between 45 and 60 years old with glioma.

CDR3 coding DNA: TGTGCCAGCAGGGACAGGGGAGAATGGTACATTCAGTACTTC. Translation gives CASRDRGEWYIQYF. The chain recombines TRBV2 with TRBJ2-4; TRBD1 matches at 9 bases. CDR1 and CDR2 from the germline V gene are SNHLY and FYNNEI. V gave up 6 bases and J gave up 8 bases; unmatched junction bases: 8. This CDR3 comprises 14 residues.

This clone was observed a handful of times. The chain employs TRBV28 and TRBJ1-1, with D tentatively TRBD1 (5 bases). Per the germline V gene, CDR1 is MDHEN and CDR2 is SYDVKM. Trimming removed 6 bases at V and 8 bases at J, with 16 bases between. The CDR3 extends over 13 amino acids. CDR3 sequence: CASRAGTAREAFF. CDR3 bases: TGTGCCAGCAGGGCCGGGACGGCGCGAGAAGCTTTCTTT.

The rearrangement joins TRBV28 to TRBJ2-7; TRBD1 matches 9 bases. The germline gives CDR1 MDHEN, CDR2 SYDVKM. This CDR3 contains 15 residues. J was trimmed by 2 bases and V by 5 bases; bases with no gene match: 7. CDR3 in amino acids: CASSPLGQGTYEQYF. DNA of the CDR3: TGTGCCAGCAGTCCGCTCGGACAGGGGACCTACGAGCAGTACTTC. The whole variable domain, remainder taken from reference TRBV28 and TRBJ2-7, is DVKVTQSSRYLVKRTGEKVFLECVQDMDHENMFWYRQDPGLGLRLIYFSYDVKMKEKGDIPEGYSVSREKKERFSLILESASTNQTSMYLCASSPLGQGTYEQYFGPGTRLTVT.

The chain is built from TRBV6-5 and TRBJ1-1; the D is unclear. Trimming left V 0 bases short and J 7 bases short, with 6 bases between. The germline V gene has CDR1 MNHEY and CDR2 SVGAGI. This CDR3 is built from 12 residues. CDR3 sequence reads: CASSYSMGEAFF. The CDR3 DNA reads TGTGCCAGCAGTTACTCAATGGGTGAAGCTTTCTTT.

The V call is TRBV7-9, the J call TRBJ2-7, with a possible D match to TRBD2 (6 bases). The germline V gene encodes CDR1 SEHNR and CDR2 FQNEAQ (reference sequence). CDR3 length: 16 residues. Trimming took off 5 bases at V and 6 bases at J, with 23 bases between the two ends. The CDR3 region has the DNA TGTGCCAGCAGCCCGCTCGAGATGGCGGGACCTCTCGAGCAGTACTTC. It specifies CASSPLEMAGPLEQYF. The variable domain in full, with the rest retrieved from reference TRBV7-9 and TRBJ2-7, is DTGVSQNPRHKITKRGQNVTFRCDPISEHNRLYWYRQTLGQGPEFLTYFQNEAQLEKSRLLSDRFSAERPKGSFSTLEIQRTEQGDSAMYLCASSPLEMAGPLEQYFGPGTRLTVT.

The sample holds one count of this clone. This rearrangement joins TRBV19 to TRBJ1-1; D remains ambiguous. Germline loops: CDR1 LNHDA, CDR2 SQIVND (reference sequence). The CDR3 loop spans 13 amino acids. With 5 bases removed from V and 0 bases from J, the gap between germline ends came to 7 bases. The CDR3 is CASSFSVNTEAFF. The CDR3 nucleotides are TGTGCCAGTAGTTTTTCGGTGAACACTGAAGCTTTCTTT.

The rearrangement joins TRBV2 to TRBJ1-6, with D possibly matching TRBD1 (6 bases). Germline assignment: CDR1 SNHLY and CDR2 FYNNEI. V was cut by 3 bases and J by 11 bases, with 17 bases left in between. The CDR3 has 15 residues. The CDR3 DNA sequence: TGTGCCAGCAGTGAGGAGGGGGATGGAACAACACCCCTCCACTTT. This encodes CASSEEGDGTTPLHF.

Turning to this clone: Different DNA sequences within this sample yield the same CDR3. The rearrangement joins TRBV10-3 to TRBJ2-2; D is unclear. CDR1 is ENHRY, CDR2 SYGVKD, per germline. V lost 6 bases and J 6 bases, leaving 17 bases between the germline ends. CDR3 length equals 15 residues. CDR3: CAISRQTREAGELFF. Here the CDR3 DNA reads TGTGCCATCAGCCGGCAGACCCGAGAGGCCGGGGAGCTGTTTTTT.

V gene TRBV15 combines with J gene TRBJ1-1; 8 bases match TRBD1. Looked up from germline, CDR1 is LNHNV and CDR2 is YYDKDF (reference sequence). The CDR3 runs to 14 residues. V lost 5 bases and J lost 4; bases outside the gene matches: 6. The DNA of the CDR3 is TGTGCCACCAGCGAAGTACAGGGGGGCACTGAAGCTTTCTTT. It yields the protein CATSEVQGGTEAFF.

This clone has a handful of counts. This chain uses TRBV4-2 with TRBJ1-2; weak D call: TRBD1 (5 bases). V shed 1 base and J shed 8 bases, with 17 bases lying between them. The CDR3 totals 15 residues. CDR1 is LGHNA and CDR2 is YNFKEQ in the germline V gene. The CDR3 sequence: CASSQAPGGVDGYTF. CDR3 in DNA: TGTGCCAGCAGCCAAGCCCCGGGGGGGGTCGACGGCTACACCTTC.

The chain joins TRBV6-5 to TRBJ1-5, with D perhaps TRBD1 (5 bases). Trimming removed 5 bases at V and 0 bases at J, with 5 bases between. Germline values: CDR1 MNHEY, CDR2 SVGAGI. The CDR3 runs to 13 residues. The CDR3 reads CASSGGSNQPQHF. In nucleotides, the CDR3 is TGTGCCAGCAGTGGGGGTAGCAATCAGCCCCAGCATTTT.

The chain uses TRBV28 and TRBJ2-1; possible D gene TRBD1, 5 bases. The germline gives CDR1 MDHEN, CDR2 SYDVKM. Trimming stripped 4 bases from V and 5 bases from J, with 12 bases between. The CDR3 is made up of 14 amino acids. CDR3 DNA: TGTGCCAGCAGTTCGATAGGGGCCCACAATGAGCAGTTCTTC. As protein: CASSSIGAHNEQFF.

The chain uses TRBV5-1 and TRBJ2-7; D unresolved. CDR1 SGHRS and CDR2 YFSETQ come from the germline V gene. The V end lost 0 bases, the J end lost 5 bases, and 12 bases lay between the germline ends. The CDR3 runs to 14 residues. The CDR3 region is CASSLADDQDEQYF. The CDR3 DNA reads as TGCGCCAGCAGCTTGGCTGACGATCAGGACGAGCAGTACTTC.

The chain uses TRBV28 and TRBJ1-1; 7 bases are shared with TRBD1. The CDR3 is made up of 15 amino acids. V dropped 2 bases and J dropped 0; count of bases not matched to a gene: 3. Germline CDR1 reads MDHEN; CDR2 reads SYDVKM. CDR3 in amino acids: CASSLGTVMNTEAFF. CDR3 sequence (DNA): TGTGCCAGCAGTTTAGGGACAGTGATGAACACTGAAGCTTTCTTT. The entire variable domain, with the rest obtained from reference TRBV28 and TRBJ1-1, is as follows: DVKVTQSSRYLVKRTGEKVFLECVQDMDHENMFWYRQDPGLGLRLIYFSYDVKMKEKGDIPEGYSVSREKKERFSLILESASTNQTSMYLCASSLGTVMNTEAFFGQGTRLTVV.

The chain couples TRBV6-1 to TRBJ1-4, with 7 bases identical to TRBD1. The junction had 8 bases not matched to a gene; V was cut back by 6 bases and J by 7 bases. This CDR3 is 14 amino acids long. The germline gives CDR1 MNHNS, CDR2 SASEGT. The CDR3 sequence is CASSPGGAVEKLFF. The DNA of the CDR3 is TGTGCCAGCAGCCCAGGGGGGGCAGTTGAAAAACTGTTTTTT.

This clone was found a few times. The chain links TRBV7-9 to TRBJ1-2; D gene unclear. The CDR3 consists of 17 residues. The germline V gene has CDR1 SEHNR and CDR2 FQNEAQ (reference sequence). Trimming removed 6 bases from V and 2 bases from J, with 22 bases in between. The CDR3 is CASRLAPGRLKNYGYTF. The CDR3 DNA reads TGTGCCAGCAGACTAGCCCCGGGCAGGCTGAAGAACTATGGCTACACCTTC. The variable domain in full, completed from reference TRBV7-9 and TRBJ1-2, reads DTGVSQNPRHKITKRGQNVTFRCDPISEHNRLYWYRQTLGQGPEFLTYFQNEAQLEKSRLLSDRFSAERPKGSFSTLEIQRTEQGDSAMYLCASRLAPGRLKNYGYTFGSGTRLTVV.

This clone has just one count. This rearrangement joins TRBV18 to TRBJ1-1; D gene unclear. CDR3 length: 13 residues. Trimming cost V 4 bases and J 2 bases, with 8 bases left between them. Germline V gene data show CDR1 as KGHSH and CDR2 as LQKENI. The CDR3 DNA is TGTGCCAGCTCACTCCAAATAAACACTGAAGCTTTCTTT. Translating gives CASSLQINTEAFF.

This chain links TRBV28 with TRBJ1-4; the D gene is possibly TRBD1 (6 bases). The CDR3 has 13 amino acids. Germline loops: CDR1 MDHEN, CDR2 SYDVKM. Trimming stripped 2 bases from V and 14 bases from J, with 15 bases between. The CDR3 nucleotides read TGTGCCAGCAGTTTACCTGGGACAAGAGCCCTGTTTTTT. Translated: CASSLPGTRALFF.

The chain recombines TRBV19 with TRBJ2-2; TRBD1 aligns across 12 bases. Looked up from germline, CDR1 is LNHDA and CDR2 is SQIVND (reference sequence). This CDR3 is 15 amino acids long. The V and J ends lost 6 bases and 7 bases, in that order; junction bases with no gene match: 6. CDR3 loop: CASSGTGGSGGELFF. For the CDR3, the DNA is TGTGCCAGTAGCGGGACAGGGGGCTCGGGCGGGGAGCTGTTTTTT.

The rearrangement links TRBV6-5 to TRBJ1-2; 7 nucleotides line up with TRBD1. After removal of 5 bases from V and 4 bases from J, the junction contained 1 base not matched to a gene. The CDR3 is 12 amino acids. Germline V lookup: CDR1 MNHEY, CDR2 SVGAGI. As DNA, the CDR3 is TGTGCCAGCAGTAACAGGGGCTATGGCTACACCTTC. As protein: CASSNRGYGYTF.

The genes are TRBV9 and TRBJ2-7, with D perhaps assigned TRBD1 or TRBD2 (7 bases each). V was pared by 7 bases and J by 6 bases, with 14 bases between. This CDR3 has 12 amino acids. Germline V lookup: CDR1 SGDLS, CDR2 YYNGEE. This chain's CDR3 is CASGGEGAEQYF. The CDR3, as DNA: TGTGCCAGCGGAGGGGAGGGGGCCGAGCAGTACTTC. Full variable domain (remainder filled in from reference TRBV9 and TRBJ2-7): DSGVTQTPKHLITATGQRVTLRCSPRSGDLSVYWYQQSLDQGLQFLIQYYNGEERAKGNILERFSAQQFPDLHSELNLSSLELGDSALYFCASGGEGAEQYFGPGTRLTVT.

Notes on this clone: Other DNA sequences in this sample translate to the same CDR3. The CDR3 loop reads CASSQKLVYEQYF. The CDR3 DNA sequence: TGCGCCAGCAGCCAAAAACTGGTCTATGAGCAGTACTTC. The chain uses TRBV4-1 and TRBJ2-7; D call uncertain. Germline CDR1 reads MGHRA; CDR2 reads YSYEKL. V was trimmed by 2 bases and J by 7 bases, leaving 12 bases between them. The CDR3 totals 13 residues.

The rearrangement uses TRBV10-2 and TRBJ2-5; D gene uncertain. V gave up 0 bases and J gave up 13 bases, with 9 bases separating them. CDR1 is WSHSY and CDR2 is SAAADI in the germline V gene. This CDR3 region has 11 residues. CDR3 sequence reads: CASSESGPRYF. CDR3 bases: TGCGCCAGCAGTGAGTCTGGCCCGCGGTACTTC.

This chain links TRBV30 with TRBJ2-6, with unresolved D. Germline V lookup: CDR1 GTSNPN, CDR2 SVGIG (reference sequence). The CDR3 has 12 residues. V was clipped by 5 bases and J by 4 bases, with 6 bases between them. The CDR3 here is CAWVTGANVLTF. The CDR3 nucleotides read TGTGCCTGGGTGACAGGGGCCAACGTCCTGACTTTC.

The chain has TRBV5-6 and TRBJ2-7, with 11 positions matching TRBD2. Germline V gives CDR1 SGHDT, CDR2 YYEEEE. The CDR3 length is 16 residues. V shed 0 bases and J 6 bases; nucleotides not matched to a gene: 8. The CDR3 protein is CASSLVALLAGVEQYF. The DNA for the CDR3 is TGTGCCAGCAGCTTGGTCGCTTTACTAGCGGGAGTCGAGCAGTACTTC. Looking up the rest from reference TRBV5-6 and TRBJ2-7 gives the full variable domain: DAGVTQSPTHLIKTRGQQVTLRCSPKSGHDTVSWYQQALGQGPQFIFQYYEEEERQRGNFPDRFSGHQFPNYSSELNVNALLLGDSALYLCASSLVALLAGVEQYFGPGTRLTVT.